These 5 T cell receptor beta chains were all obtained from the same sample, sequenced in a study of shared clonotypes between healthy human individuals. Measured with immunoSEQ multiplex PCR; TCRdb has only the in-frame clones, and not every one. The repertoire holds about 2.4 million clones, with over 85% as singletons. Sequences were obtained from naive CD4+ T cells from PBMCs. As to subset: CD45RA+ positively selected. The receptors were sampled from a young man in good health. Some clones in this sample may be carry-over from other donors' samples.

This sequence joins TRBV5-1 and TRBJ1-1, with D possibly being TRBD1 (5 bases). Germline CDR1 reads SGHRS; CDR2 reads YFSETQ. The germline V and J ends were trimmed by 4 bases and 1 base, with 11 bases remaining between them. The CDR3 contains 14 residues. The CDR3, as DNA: TGCGCCAGCAGCCTCCCTCAGGGGAACACTGAAGCTTTCTTT. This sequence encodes CASSLPQGNTEAFF.

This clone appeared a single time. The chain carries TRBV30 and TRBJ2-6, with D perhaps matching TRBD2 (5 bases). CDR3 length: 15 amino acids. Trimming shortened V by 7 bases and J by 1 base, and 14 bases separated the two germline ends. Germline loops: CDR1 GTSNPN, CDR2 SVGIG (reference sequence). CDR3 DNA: TGTGCCTTGACTATACCGGCGTCTGGGGCCAACGTCCTGACTTTC. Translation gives CALTIPASGANVLTF.

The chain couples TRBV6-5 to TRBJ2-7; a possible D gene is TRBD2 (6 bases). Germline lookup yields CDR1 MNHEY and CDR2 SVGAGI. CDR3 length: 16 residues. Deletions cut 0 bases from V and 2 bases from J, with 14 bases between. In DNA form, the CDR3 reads TGTGCCAGCAGTTACTCCGCCGCGGGACTTACCTACGAGCAGTACTTC. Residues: CASSYSAAGLTYEQYF.

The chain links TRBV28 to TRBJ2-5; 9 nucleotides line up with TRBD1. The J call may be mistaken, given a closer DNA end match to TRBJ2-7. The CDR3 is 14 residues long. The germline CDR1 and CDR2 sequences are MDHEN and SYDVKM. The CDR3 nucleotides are TGTGCCTCACGGAGCGGGACAGGGATTTACGAGCAGTACTTC. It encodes CASRSGTGIYEQYF.

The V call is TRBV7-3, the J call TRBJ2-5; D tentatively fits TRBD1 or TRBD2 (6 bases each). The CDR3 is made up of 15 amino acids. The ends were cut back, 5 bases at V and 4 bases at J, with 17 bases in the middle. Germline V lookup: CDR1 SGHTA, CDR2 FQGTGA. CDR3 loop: CASSPQGGKIETQYF. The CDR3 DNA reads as TGTGCCAGCAGCCCCCAAGGGGGGAAAATAGAGACCCAGTACTTC.